A single count supports the clone carrying this T cell receptor (beta chain). The entry originates in a study of technical replicates of blood from a few donors. Only in-frame clones appear in the TCRdb table, and some are missing; sequencing was by immunoSEQ multiplex PCR. The table shows 68,000 or so clones, with roughly 92% occurring only once. V was cut by 0 bases and J by 2 bases, with 8 bases left in between. Germline-derived CDR1 and CDR2 are LGHNA and YSLEER. CDR3 size: 14 residues. The source of this sequence is a human donor in good health. The rearrangement links TRBV4-3 to TRBJ2-7; D remains unclear. Input material: T cells isolated from PBMCs. CDR3 sequence reads: CASSQDWSTYEQYF. The DNA of the CDR3 is TGCGCCAGCAGCCAAGATTGGTCTACCTACGAGCAGTACTTC.